This entry concerns a single TCR beta chain. The data were produced by immunoSEQ multiplex PCR, yet TCRdb's version contains in-frame clones alone and is incomplete. The table lists about 21,000 clones, around 86% of them singletons. This entry is derived from a study of OX40 agonist ivuxolimab in advanced cancers. Across the study: The drug used for patients, ivuxolimab, was an agonistic anti-OX40 (CD134) antibody. Participants could have had prior anti-PD-1, anti-PD-L1 or anti-CTLA-4 therapy, and approximately 37% had some.

Per the germline V gene, CDR1 is SGDLS and CDR2 is YYNGEE. V lost 0 bases to trimming and J lost 4 bases; unmatched junction nucleotides: 6. The length of the CDR3 is 15 residues. The material sequenced was CD4+ or CD8+ T cells sorted from blood, taken in a trial of the OX40 agonist ivuxolimab. The TCR was taken from an adult with an advanced solid tumor such as melanoma, head and neck, liver or kidney cancer. J is TRBJ2-7 and V is TRBV9, with TRBD2 matching over 8 bases. DNA for the CDR3: TGTGCCAGCAGCGTAGTCCCGGGGGGGCCTTACGAGCAGTACTTC. It specifies CASSVVPGGPYEQYF.